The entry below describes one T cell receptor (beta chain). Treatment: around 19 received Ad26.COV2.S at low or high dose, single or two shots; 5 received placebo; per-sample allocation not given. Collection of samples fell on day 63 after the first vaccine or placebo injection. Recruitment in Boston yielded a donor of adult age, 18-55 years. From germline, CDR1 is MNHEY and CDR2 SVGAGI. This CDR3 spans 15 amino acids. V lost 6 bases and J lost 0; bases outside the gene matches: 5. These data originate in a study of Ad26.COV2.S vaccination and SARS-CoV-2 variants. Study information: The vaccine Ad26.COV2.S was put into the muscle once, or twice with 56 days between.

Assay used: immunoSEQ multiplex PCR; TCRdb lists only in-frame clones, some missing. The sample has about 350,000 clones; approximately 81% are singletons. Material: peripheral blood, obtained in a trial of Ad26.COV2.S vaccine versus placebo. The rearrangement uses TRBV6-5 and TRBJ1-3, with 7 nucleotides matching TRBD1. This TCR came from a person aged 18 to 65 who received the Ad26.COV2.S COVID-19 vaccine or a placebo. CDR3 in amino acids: CASRQTGHSGNTIYF. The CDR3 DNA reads TGTGCCAGCAGACAGACAGGGCACTCTGGAAACACCATATATTTT.